Listed below are T cell receptor beta chains from one sample, sequenced in a study of blood T cells in healthy people across ages. TCRdb fed the 5' RACE reads into MiXCR, producing one record per CDR3 protein. There are about 570,000 distinct CDR3 sequences in the sample; about 26% occur only once, and approximately 4% lies in the top ten. A further study also used this sample, focusing on T cells of mothers and their children.

Material for sequencing was blood. Source of these receptors: a boy aged 2-9 years in good health. Each CDR3 is given with its conserved first and last residue.

cdr3_aa,v_call,j_call
CSVEDDNIQYF,TRBV29-1,TRBJ2-4
CASRLGNQPQHF,TRBV19,TRBJ1-5
CASSFRGPNQPQHF,TRBV12-3/TRBV12-4,TRBJ1-5
CASSLARISRPDTQYF,TRBV7-8,TRBJ2-3
CASSLEVSTGGDTQYF,TRBV7-2,TRBJ2-3
CASSYRELLYEQYF,TRBV6-2/TRBV6-3,TRBJ2-7
CSVFREGETQYF,TRBV29-1,TRBJ2-5
CASSFLANTEAFF,TRBV5-5,TRBJ1-1
CASTDDRDPPGANVLTF,TRBV6-1,TRBJ2-6
CSARGPSKNIDTQYF,TRBV29-1,TRBJ2-3
CASSVEDAGPDSYEQYF,TRBV9,TRBJ2-7
CASKEAGGSPSYEQYF,TRBV19,TRBJ2-7
CASSDRWGENIQYF,TRBV2,TRBJ2-4
CASPFGGQNIQYF,TRBV6-1,TRBJ2-4
CASSEARGGGANVLTF,TRBV2,TRBJ2-6
CASSFSPGLASFAETQYF,TRBV6-2/TRBV6-3,TRBJ2-5
CASSLAGTSGSWETQYF,TRBV12-3/TRBV12-4,TRBJ2-5
CASTHGRAKNIQYF,TRBV13,TRBJ2-4
CASSYTSNTEAFF,TRBV14,TRBJ1-1
CASTRQDSYEQYF,TRBV2,TRBJ2-7
CASSLAAATVADTQYF,TRBV7-2,TRBJ2-3
CASSEARDRYGYTF,TRBV6-1,TRBJ1-2
CASSTGTSGYEQCF,TRBV7-8,TRBJ2-7
CASSSNVENTEAFF,TRBV5-1,TRBJ1-1
CASSSPLAGYTSYEQYF,TRBV7-8,-
CSVGMTGTKYGYTF,TRBV29-1,TRBJ1-2
CSVEERGYTEAFF,TRBV29-1,TRBJ1-1
CAISRTSGGSYEQYF,TRBV10-3,TRBJ2-7
CASSPPQELAKNIQYF,TRBV7-9,TRBJ2-4
CASSLSGRARRAFF,TRBV14,TRBJ1-1
CSARGLGQGVEAFF,TRBV20-1,TRBJ1-1
CASSKRLQETQYF,TRBV9,TRBJ2-5
CASSLGQSSGNQPQHF,TRBV7-9,TRBJ1-5
CASSWTPPAKNIQYF,TRBV28,TRBJ2-4
CSALQDSGANVLTF,TRBV20-1,TRBJ2-6
CASSPTGQGAETQYF,TRBV18,TRBJ2-5
CSVNTSGDLIEQFF,TRBV29-1,TRBJ2-1
CAWMGGLYGYTF,TRBV30,TRBJ1-2
CAISARGTVLYEQYF,TRBV10-3,TRBJ2-7
CASSYLPGQTNEKLFF,TRBV7-9,TRBJ1-4
CASSLSVYSGRTDYEQYF,TRBV27,-
CSARDYLAGVNEQFF,TRBV20-1,TRBJ2-1
CSASSIGSNQPQHF,TRBV20-1,TRBJ1-5
CASSKSAGELFF,TRBV27,TRBJ2-2
CAWSSLTGELFF,TRBV30,TRBJ2-2
CASRGPGTHNEQFF,TRBV4-1,TRBJ2-1
CASKAPVQGGTEAFF,TRBV10-1,TRBJ1-1
CSANPTGKYTEAFF,TRBV20-1,TRBJ1-1
CASSSGQGDLYGYTF,TRBV4-2,TRBJ1-2
CASTQPGGGYTF,TRBV12-3/TRBV12-4,TRBJ1-2
CASSLGGVYQETQYF,TRBV11-2,TRBJ2-5
CSVGAGGNGYTF,TRBV29-1,TRBJ1-2
CASSLNHPGTGELFF,TRBV12-3/TRBV12-4,TRBJ2-2
CAISGSSGEETQYF,TRBV10-3,TRBJ2-5
CASSPPGRTEAFF,TRBV5-1,TRBJ1-1
CSANRELDTEAFF,TRBV29-1,TRBJ1-1
CASSPAVGASYEQYF,TRBV3-1,TRBJ2-7
CASSPRDKNTGELFF,TRBV9,TRBJ2-2
CASSFPSGRARKETQYF,TRBV5-1,TRBJ2-5